Presented here are 20 T cell receptor beta chains from one specimen sequenced in a study of blood T cells in healthy people across ages. Sample-barcoded 5' priming and a J-beta primer mix drove a second PCR of about 6 to 12 cycles. TCRdb used MiXCR to reprocess the 5' RACE reads, holding one entry per CDR3 protein. Found here are 790,000 or so distinct CDR3 sequences, just over 55% of them singletons; the top ten hold around a quarter. The sequenced material came from blood. These TCRs come from a man aged 35 to 55 in good health.

This clonotype was counted between two and nine times. This chain links TRBV6-1 with TRBJ1-2; D gene unclear. Germline V gene lookup returns CDR1 MNHNS and CDR2 SASEGT. The CDR3 has 12 amino acids. Deletions cut 0 bases from V and 5 bases from J, with 4 bases between. The CDR3 region has the DNA TGTGCCAGCAGTGAAGCCGGGTATGGCTACACCTTC. This sequence encodes CASSEAGYGYTF.

The chain joins TRBV5-6 to TRBJ2-7, with TRBD2 as a possible D gene (5 bases). V dropped 5 bases and J dropped 0 bases, with 18 bases sitting between them. The germline V gene encodes CDR1 SGHDT and CDR2 YYEEEE. CDR3 length: 16 residues. CDR3 protein: CASRARGGLSSYEQYF. The CDR3 DNA reads as TGTGCCAGCAGGGCGCGTGGAGGCCTCAGCTCCTACGAGCAGTACTTC. Combining the CDR3 with reference TRBV5-6 and TRBJ2-7 gives the whole variable domain DAGVTQSPTHLIKTRGQQVTLRCSPKSGHDTVSWYQQALGQGPQFIFQYYEEEERQRGNFPDRFSGHQFPNYSSELNVNALLLGDSALYLCASRARGGLSSYEQYFGPGTRLTVT.

This chain links TRBV20-1 with TRBJ1-6; weak D call: TRBD1 (5 bases). This CDR3 spans 15 amino acids. Germline V gene data show CDR1 as DFQATT and CDR2 as SNEGSKA (reference sequence). The V gene lost 6 bases and the J gene lost 0 bases, with 12 bases spanning the gap. CDR3 loop: CSAESRDSYNSPLHF. The CDR3 nucleotides read TGCAGTGCGGAATCCAGGGACTCCTATAATTCACCCCTCCACTTT.

The chain is built from TRBV20-1 and TRBJ2-5; TRBD2 matches at 7 bases. This CDR3 has 14 residues. The germline V gene has CDR1 DFQATT and CDR2 SNEGSKA (reference sequence). The DNA for the CDR3 is TGCAGCGGGGGAACGCGGGGGAGAAGCTTTGAGCAGTACTTC. It translates to CSGGTRGRSFEQYF.

The chain links TRBV9 to TRBJ2-7; 10 bases are shared with TRBD1. Looked up from germline, CDR1 is SGDLS and CDR2 is YYNGEE. The CDR3 has 17 amino acids. V shed 0 bases and J 3 bases; nucleotides not matched to a gene: 9. DNA for the CDR3: TGTGCCAGCAGCGTAGCTGGGAGGACAGGGGGGAACTACGAGCAGTACTTC. This encodes CASSVAGRTGGNYEQYF.

In its sample, this clonotype was seen many times. The rearrangement joins TRBV5-1 to TRBJ1-6; D is undetermined. Trimming took 4 bases from V and 5 from J, leaving 13 bases between them. This CDR3 contains 15 residues. Germline V gene sequence: CDR1 SGHRS, CDR2 YFSETQ. The CDR3: CASSQATPDNSPLHF. CDR3 DNA sequence: TGCGCCAGCAGCCAAGCGACGCCAGATAATTCACCCCTCCACTTT. Filled out from reference TRBV5-1 and TRBJ1-6, the complete variable domain reads KAGVTQTPRYLIKTRGQQVTLSCSPISGHRSVSWYQQTPGQGLQFLFEYFSETQRNKGNFPGRFSGRQFSNSRSEMNVSTLELGDSALYLCASSQATPDNSPLHFGNGTRLTVT.

The gene calls are TRBV28 and TRBJ2-5, with no clear D. The germline V and J ends were trimmed by 5 bases and 3 bases, with 13 bases remaining between them. The V gene's germline CDR1 is MDHEN and CDR2 SYDVKM. CDR3 length: 14 residues. Written as DNA, the CDR3 is TGTGCCAGCAGTCCCCCACAAAATGAAGAGACCCAGTACTTC. As protein: CASSPPQNEETQYF.

The chain is built from TRBV6-5 and TRBJ2-6; D call uncertain. CDR3 length: 15 residues. Looked up from germline, CDR1 is MNHEY and CDR2 is SVGAGI. Trimming removed 2 bases from V and 4 bases from J, with 9 bases in between. The CDR3 DNA reads as TGTGCCAGCAGTTACCTCACGGACGGGGCCAACGTCCTGACTTTC. It translates to CASSYLTDGANVLTF.

The chain uses TRBV29-1 and TRBJ2-4; perhaps TRBD2 as D (6 bases). The J call may be mistaken, given a closer DNA end match to TRBJ2-5. In germline, CDR1 is SQVTM, CDR2 ANQGSEA. The CDR3 covers 15 residues. In DNA, the CDR3 is TGCAGCGTTGAAAGGCCCGCCGCTGGGAGGGAGACCCAGTACTTC. Translated, it gives CSVERPAAGRETQYF.

V usage is TRBV18 and J usage is TRBJ1-1; D gene uncertain. The V and J ends lost 5 bases and 1 base respectively, with 17 bases between them. The CDR3 covers 16 residues. Germline CDR1 and CDR2: KGHSH and LQKENI. CDR3 residues: CASSFGRNTQNTEAFF. Here the CDR3 DNA reads TGTGCCAGCTCATTCGGGCGGAATACTCAGAACACTGAAGCTTTCTTT.

This chain joins TRBV7-3 and TRBJ2-1, with D hard to call. CDR1 and CDR2 from the germline V gene are SGHTA and FQGTGA. The V end lost 5 bases, the J end lost 6 bases, and 14 bases lay between the germline ends. The CDR3 is 14 residues long. The CDR3 DNA reads TGTGCCAGCAGCCCACTCACCTCCAGCAATGAGCAGTTCTTC. It translates to CASSPLTSSNEQFF.

This clonotype has a count of ten or more. The V and J genes are TRBV10-3 and TRBJ2-6; no clear D. The V end was cut by 0 bases, the J end by 3 bases, with 6 bases between. Germline loops: CDR1 ENHRY, CDR2 SYGVKD. This CDR3 has 15 amino acids. This CDR3 reads CAISESLGGANVLTF. The CDR3 region has the DNA TGTGCCATCAGTGAGTCGTTGGGTGGGGCCAACGTCCTGACTTTC.

The table lists this clonotype with a few counts. The rearrangement joins TRBV7-9 to TRBJ2-5; TRBD2 matches at 9 bases. V trimming: 0 bases; J trimming: 5 bases; junction bases outside the gene matches: 4. The V gene's germline CDR1 is SEHNR and CDR2 FQNEAQ (reference sequence). This CDR3 has 15 amino acids. CDR3 sequence: CASSLAASGAETQYF. The DNA for the CDR3 is TGTGCCAGCAGCTTAGCGGCTAGCGGGGCGGAGACCCAGTACTTC.

This chain joins TRBV28 and TRBJ2-3; D may be TRBD1 or TRBD2 (7 bases each). This CDR3 spans 15 amino acids. V lost 6 bases, J lost 6 bases, and 19 bases lay in between. CDR1 and CDR2 (germline): MDHEN, SYDVKM. CDR3 residues: CASSWVGTAGDTQYF. Here the CDR3 DNA reads TGTGCCAGCAGCTGGGTCGGGACAGCGGGGGATACGCAGTATTTT. Drawing the rest from reference TRBV28 and TRBJ2-3, the complete variable domain is DVKVTQSSRYLVKRTGEKVFLECVQDMDHENMFWYRQDPGLGLRLIYFSYDVKMKEKGDIPEGYSVSREKKERFSLILESASTNQTSMYLCASSWVGTAGDTQYFGPGTRLTVL.

The chain is built from TRBV5-1 and TRBJ1-2; 7 nucleotides align to TRBD1. The V segment lost 3 bases and the J segment 0 bases; nucleotides outside the gene matches: 8. Germline-derived CDR1 and CDR2 are SGHRS and YFSETQ. CDR3 length equals 16 residues. CDR3 in amino acids: CASSSTTGATNYGYTF. The CDR3 DNA is TGCGCCAGCAGCTCGACCACAGGGGCTACTAACTATGGCTACACCTTC.

The rearrangement links TRBV25-1 to TRBJ2-1, with D perhaps matching TRBD2 (5 bases). V lost 4 bases and J lost 0, with 10 bases in between. The germline V gene has CDR1 MGHDK and CDR2 SYGVNS. The CDR3 loop spans 15 amino acids. Here the CDR3 reads CASSAGLNSYNEQFF. The CDR3 DNA reads TGTGCCAGCAGTGCAGGACTCAACTCCTACAATGAGCAGTTCTTC.

The CDR3 coding sequence is TGCGCCAGCAGGATACAGGGGGCCACTGAAGCTTTCTTT. Its translation: CASRIQGATEAFF. The chain has TRBV5-1 and TRBJ1-1; 9 bases agree with TRBD1. This CDR3 contains 13 residues. Germline V CDR1 and CDR2: SGHRS, YFSETQ. V shed 5 bases and J 4 bases; nucleotides not matched to a gene: 3. The variable domain in full, completed from reference TRBV5-1 and TRBJ1-1, reads KAGVTQTPRYLIKTRGQQVTLSCSPISGHRSVSWYQQTPGQGLQFLFEYFSETQRNKGNFPGRFSGRQFSNSRSEMNVSTLELGDSALYLCASRIQGATEAFFGQGTRLTVV.

This rearrangement joins TRBV18 to TRBJ1-5; TRBD1 matches 8 bases. The germline V gene has CDR1 KGHSH and CDR2 LQKENI. With 4 bases clipped from V and 2 bases from J, the junction kept 7 bases outside the gene matches. The CDR3 extends over 16 amino acids. The CDR3 DNA sequence: TGTGCCAGCTCACGAACACAGGGGGGAGGCAATCAGCCCCAGCATTTT. Amino acid sequence: CASSRTQGGGNQPQHF.

The CDR3 sequence: CASSQDSGPYQPQHF. Here the CDR3 DNA reads TGCGCCAGCAGCCAAGATTCAGGGCCGTATCAGCCCCAGCATTTT. The gene calls are TRBV4-3 and TRBJ1-5; D perhaps matches TRBD1 (5 bases). The ends were cut back, 0 bases at V and 5 bases at J, with 11 bases in the middle. The CDR3 runs 15 residues. Germline V CDR1 and CDR2: LGHNA, YSLEER.

This sequence joins TRBV4-2 and TRBJ1-2; D is ambiguous. Trimming removed 0 bases at V and 3 bases at J, with 8 bases between. In germline, CDR1 is LGHNA, CDR2 YNFKEQ. This CDR3 is built from 14 residues. CDR3: CASSQEHGDYGYTF. DNA of the CDR3: TGTGCCAGCAGCCAAGAGCACGGGGACTATGGCTACACCTTC.